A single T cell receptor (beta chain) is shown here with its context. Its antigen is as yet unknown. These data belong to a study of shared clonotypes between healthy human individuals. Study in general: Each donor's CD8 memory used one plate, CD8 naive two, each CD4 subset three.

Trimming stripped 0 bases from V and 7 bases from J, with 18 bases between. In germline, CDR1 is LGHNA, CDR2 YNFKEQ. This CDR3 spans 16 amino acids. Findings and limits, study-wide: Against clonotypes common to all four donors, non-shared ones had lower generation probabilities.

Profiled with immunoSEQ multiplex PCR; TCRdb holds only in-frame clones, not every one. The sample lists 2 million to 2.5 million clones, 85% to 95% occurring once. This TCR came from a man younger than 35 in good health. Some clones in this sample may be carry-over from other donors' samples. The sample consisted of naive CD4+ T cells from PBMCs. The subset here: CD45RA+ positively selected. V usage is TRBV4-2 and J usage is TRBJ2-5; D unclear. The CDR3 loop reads CASSQDKGSPTLTQYF. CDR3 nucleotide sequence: TGTGCCAGCAGCCAAGATAAAGGTTCCCCAACGTTGACCCAGTACTTC.